The 14 T cell receptor beta chains given below trace back to one sample, sequenced in a study of regulatory T cells in long-lasting Graves disease. Sample time point: newly diagnosed GD, antithyroid drugs for less than 3 months. The TCR library was made from RNA that had been extracted from PBMCs in TRIzol. Libraries of TCR beta came from iRepertoire HTBI primers plus Arm-PCR of CDR3 regions. TCRdb fed the multiplex PCR reads into MiXCR, producing one record per CDR3 protein. The table shows roughly 320,000 distinct CDR3 sequences, with about a sixth occurring only once. The sample was also linked to a second study, of T cells in Graves' hyperthyroidism and ophthalmopathy.

Sequencing used peripheral blood mononuclear cells (PBMCs), obtained at new diagnosis, from a patient treated with antithyroid drugs. The source is a man aged 40-50 years with Graves disease.

The rearrangement links TRBV20-1 to TRBJ1-5; perhaps TRBD1 as D (6 bases). This CDR3 has 15 amino acids. Germline CDR1 DFQATT, CDR2 SNEGSKA (reference sequence). V shed 6 bases and J shed 7 bases, with 22 bases lying between them. The CDR3 bases are TGCAGTGCCTGCCTAGGAGGGGGGTTTGGACAGCCCCAGCATTTT. Its translation is CSACLGGGFGQPQHF.

This chain links TRBV25-1 with TRBJ2-2; TRBD1 matches at 8 bases. Germline-derived CDR1 and CDR2 are MGHDK and SYGVNS. The CDR3 totals 14 residues. V was pared by 10 bases and J by 1 base, with 5 bases of the junction left unmatched. CDR3 nucleotide sequence: TGTGCCACCATCGGACAGGGGAACACCGGGGAGCTGTTTTTT. Translating gives CATIGQGNTGELFF.

Ten or more counts support this clonotype. The CDR3 region is CASSYITAGNYGYTF. The CDR3 bases are TGTGCCAGCAGTTATATTACGGCGGGAAACTATGGCTACACCTTC. The genes are TRBV6-9 and TRBJ1-2, with D unclear. V was cut by 2 bases and J by 2 bases, with 12 bases left in between. This CDR3 region has 15 residues. Germline assignment: CDR1 MNHGY and CDR2 SVAAGI.

The sample holds many counts of this clonotype. The gene calls are TRBV24-1 and TRBJ1-1; D uncertain. The CDR3 is 12 residues long. Germline V gene data show CDR1 as KGHDR and CDR2 as SFDVKD. V shed 8 bases and J shed 4 bases, with 10 bases lying between them. The CDR3 nucleotides are TGTGCCACCATTTCCGGGGTCACTGAAGCTTTCTTT. This translates into CATISGVTEAFF.

About this clonotype itself: A far larger clone is a single base away, which makes a read error likely. The genes are TRBV20-1 and TRBJ2-1; perhaps TRBD1 as D (5 bases). V lost 0 bases and J 10 bases, leaving 19 bases between the germline ends. Germline assignment: CDR1 DFQATT and CDR2 SNEGSKA (reference sequence). This CDR3 comprises 15 residues. The chain's CDR3 is CSARDRQGNLYEQFF. The CDR3 DNA reads as TGCAGTGCTAGAGATCGGCAGGGCAATCTCTACGAGCAGTTCTTC.

This clonotype was seen ten or more times. This chain uses TRBV28 with TRBJ2-1, with 9 nucleotides matching TRBD2. The J call may be mistaken, given a closer DNA end match to TRBJ2-5. This CDR3 region has 14 residues. Per germline, CDR1 MDHEN and CDR2 SYDVKM. DNA of the CDR3: TGTGCCAGCAATAAGGGACTAGCTGGGGAGACCCAGTACTTC. Translated, it gives CASNKGLAGETQYF.

This clonotype was observed many times. The chain recombines TRBV29-1 with TRBJ2-5, with 8 bases matching TRBD1. V dropped 1 base and J dropped 0; count of bases not matched to a gene: 4. The CDR3 length is 15 residues. Germline CDR1 and CDR2: SQVTM and ANQGSEA. In DNA form, the CDR3 reads TGCAGCGTTGAAGGGCACAGGGGGGACCAAGAGACCCAGTACTTC. It is translated as CSVEGHRGDQETQYF.

This clonotype was found many times. The chain couples TRBV2 to TRBJ2-1; D call uncertain. CDR1 is SNHLY and CDR2 is FYNNEI in the germline V gene. This CDR3 region has 10 residues. V dropped 3 bases and J dropped 8 bases, with 2 bases sitting between them. CDR3 sequence (DNA): TGTGCCAGCAGTGATTATGAGCAGTTCTTC. Protein sequence: CASSDYEQFF.

This clonotype was counted between two and nine times. The chain carries TRBV7-3 and TRBJ1-6, with 8 positions matching TRBD1. After removal of 4 bases from V and 6 bases from J, the junction contained 17 bases not matched to a gene. CDR3 length: 19 amino acids. Looked up from germline, CDR1 is SGHTA and CDR2 is FQGTGA. The CDR3 spells CASSSTYRSQGDVNSPLHF. The CDR3 nucleotides are TGTGCCAGCAGCTCCACCTATAGATCACAGGGGGATGTTAATTCACCCCTCCACTTT.

The genes are TRBV4-2 and TRBJ2-5; 9 bases map to TRBD2. CDR1 and CDR2 from the germline V gene are LGHNA and YNFKEQ. This CDR3 is built from 16 residues. V was pared by 1 base and J by 0 bases, with 3 bases of the junction left unmatched. The CDR3 coding sequence is TGTGCCAGCAGCCAAGGGCCTAGCGGGGACCAAGAGACCCAGTACTTC. This encodes CASSQGPSGDQETQYF.

In its sample, this clonotype was seen a few times. DNA for the CDR3: TGTGCCAGCAGCCCCCGGGACATCTACGAGCAGTACTTC. Translated, it gives CASSPRDIYEQYF. J is TRBJ2-7 and V is TRBV7-9; possibly TRBD1 for D (6 bases). Trimming removed 5 bases at V and 3 bases at J, with 11 bases between. The CDR3 contains 13 residues. Germline V gene sequence: CDR1 SEHNR, CDR2 FQNEAQ (reference sequence). The whole variable domain, remainder taken from reference TRBV7-9 and TRBJ2-7, is DTGVSQNPRHKITKRGQNVTFRCDPISEHNRLYWYRQTLGQGPEFLTYFQNEAQLEKSRLLSDRFSAERPKGSFSTLEIQRTEQGDSAMYLCASSPRDIYEQYFGPGTRLTVT.

The gene calls are TRBV7-6 and TRBJ1-1, with D perhaps matching TRBD1 (5 bases). Trimming cost V 3 bases and J 1 base, with 21 bases left between them. The CDR3 totals 18 residues. The germline V gene encodes CDR1 SGHVS and CDR2 FNYEAQ. The CDR3 sequence: CASSFGGEDQGGNTEAFF. The CDR3 coding sequence is TGTGCCAGCAGCTTTGGTGGGGAGGACCAGGGTGGGAACACTGAAGCTTTCTTT.

This clonotype was recorded a few times. V usage is TRBV6-1 and J usage is TRBJ2-3, with 12 positions matching TRBD2. The length of the CDR3 is 18 residues. Unmatched junction bases numbered 8, after V lost 4 bases and J lost 0 bases. Germline CDR1 reads MNHNS; CDR2 reads SASEGT. The CDR3, as DNA: TGTGCCAGCAGTGGAGCCCTCCTAGCGGGGGGGAGCACAGATACGCAGTATTTT. Residues: CASSGALLAGGSTDTQYF.

This clonotype was recorded many times. The rearrangement links TRBV11-2 to TRBJ2-1; 9 bases are shared with TRBD2. Per the germline V gene, CDR1 is SGHAT and CDR2 is FQNNGV. The trim removed 5 bases at V and 0 bases at J, leaving 5 bases unmatched. This CDR3 spans 16 amino acids. The CDR3 region is CASSPAGGPSYNEQFF. CDR3 bases: TGTGCCAGCAGCCCAGCGGGGGGACCCTCCTACAATGAGCAGTTCTTC.